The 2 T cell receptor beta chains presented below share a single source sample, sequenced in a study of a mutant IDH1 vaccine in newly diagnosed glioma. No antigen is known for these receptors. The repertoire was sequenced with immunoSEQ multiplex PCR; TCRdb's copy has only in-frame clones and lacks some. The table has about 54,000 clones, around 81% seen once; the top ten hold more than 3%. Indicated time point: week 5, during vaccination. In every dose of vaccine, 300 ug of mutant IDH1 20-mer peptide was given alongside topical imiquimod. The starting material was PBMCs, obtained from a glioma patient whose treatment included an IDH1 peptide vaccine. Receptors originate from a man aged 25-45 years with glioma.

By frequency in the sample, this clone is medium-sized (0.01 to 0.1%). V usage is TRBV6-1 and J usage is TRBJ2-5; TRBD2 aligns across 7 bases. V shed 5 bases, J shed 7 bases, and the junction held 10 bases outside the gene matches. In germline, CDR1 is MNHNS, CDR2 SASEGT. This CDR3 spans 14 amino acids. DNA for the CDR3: TGTGCCAGCAGTCCTAGCGGACTAATGGGGACCCAGTACTTC. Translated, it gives CASSPSGLMGTQYF.

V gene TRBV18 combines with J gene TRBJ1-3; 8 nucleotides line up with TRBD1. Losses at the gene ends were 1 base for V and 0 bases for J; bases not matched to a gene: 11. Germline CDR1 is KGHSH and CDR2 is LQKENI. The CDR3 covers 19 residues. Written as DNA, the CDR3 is TGTGCCAGCTCACCACGGTTGCGGGACAGGACTTACTCTGGAAACACCATATATTTT. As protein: CASSPRLRDRTYSGNTIYF.